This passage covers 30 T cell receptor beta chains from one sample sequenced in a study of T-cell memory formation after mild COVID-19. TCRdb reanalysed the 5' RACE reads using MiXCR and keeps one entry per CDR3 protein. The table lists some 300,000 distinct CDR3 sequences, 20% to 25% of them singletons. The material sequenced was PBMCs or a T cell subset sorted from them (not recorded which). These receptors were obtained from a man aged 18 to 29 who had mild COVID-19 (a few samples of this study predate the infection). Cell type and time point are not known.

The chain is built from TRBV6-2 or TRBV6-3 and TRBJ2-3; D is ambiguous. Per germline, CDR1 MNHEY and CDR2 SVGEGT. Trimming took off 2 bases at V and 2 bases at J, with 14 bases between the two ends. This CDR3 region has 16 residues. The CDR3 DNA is TGTGCCAGCAGTTACCCCCCAAGGGTGAACACAGATACGCAGTATTTT. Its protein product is CASSYPPRVNTDTQYF.

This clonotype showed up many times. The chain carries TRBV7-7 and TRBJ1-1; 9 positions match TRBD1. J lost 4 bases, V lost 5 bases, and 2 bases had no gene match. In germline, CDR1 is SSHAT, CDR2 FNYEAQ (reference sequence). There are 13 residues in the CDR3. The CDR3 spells CASSVDRGTEAFF. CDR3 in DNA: TGTGCCAGCAGCGTGGACAGGGGCACTGAAGCTTTCTTT.

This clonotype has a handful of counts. The CDR3 loop reads CASSHKTDGYTEAFF. The CDR3 DNA reads TGCGCCAGCAGCCATAAGACGGACGGCTACACTGAAGCTTTCTTT. The chain has TRBV5-1 and TRBJ1-1; D unresolved. V lost 4 bases and J lost 3, with 16 bases in between. CDR1 is SGHRS, CDR2 YFSETQ, per germline. The CDR3 runs 15 residues.

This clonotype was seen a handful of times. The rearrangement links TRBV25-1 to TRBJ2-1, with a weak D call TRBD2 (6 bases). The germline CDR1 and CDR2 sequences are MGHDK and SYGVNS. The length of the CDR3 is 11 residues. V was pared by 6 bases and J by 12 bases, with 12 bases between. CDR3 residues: CASRGQGGQFF. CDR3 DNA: TGTGCCAGCAGGGGTCAGGGAGGGCAGTTCTTC.

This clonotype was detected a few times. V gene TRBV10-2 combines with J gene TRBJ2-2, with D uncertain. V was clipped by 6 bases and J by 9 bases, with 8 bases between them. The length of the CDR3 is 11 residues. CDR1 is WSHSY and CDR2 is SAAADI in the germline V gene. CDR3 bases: TGCGCCAGCAGCTCCCCTCGGGAGCTGTTTTTT. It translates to CASSSPRELFF.

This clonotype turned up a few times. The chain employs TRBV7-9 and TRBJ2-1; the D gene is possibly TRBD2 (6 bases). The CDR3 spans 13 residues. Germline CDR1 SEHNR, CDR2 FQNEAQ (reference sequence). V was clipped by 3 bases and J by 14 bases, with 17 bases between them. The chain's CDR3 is CASSFGGPGREFF. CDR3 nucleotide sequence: TGTGCCAGCAGCTTTGGAGGGCCAGGTCGGGAGTTCTTC.

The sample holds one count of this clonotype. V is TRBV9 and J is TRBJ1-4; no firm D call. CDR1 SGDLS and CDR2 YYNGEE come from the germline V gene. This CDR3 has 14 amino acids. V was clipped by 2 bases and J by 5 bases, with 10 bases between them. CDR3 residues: CASSVGGWNEKLFF. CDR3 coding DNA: TGTGCCAGCAGCGTTGGAGGGTGGAATGAAAAACTGTTTTTT.

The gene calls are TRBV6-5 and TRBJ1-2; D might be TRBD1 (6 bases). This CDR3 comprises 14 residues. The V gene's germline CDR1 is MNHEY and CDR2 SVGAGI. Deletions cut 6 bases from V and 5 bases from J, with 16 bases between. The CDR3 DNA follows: TGTGCCAGCAGGTCAGGGACACGGGCGTATGGCTACACCTTC. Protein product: CASRSGTRAYGYTF.

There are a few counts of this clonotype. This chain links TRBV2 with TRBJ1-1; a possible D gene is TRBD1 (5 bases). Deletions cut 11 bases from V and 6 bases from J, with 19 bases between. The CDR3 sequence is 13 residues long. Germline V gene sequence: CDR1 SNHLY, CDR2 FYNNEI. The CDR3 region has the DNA TGTGCCGCTAACGCAGGGTTTCTGCCTGAAGCTTTCTTT. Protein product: CAANAGFLPEAFF.

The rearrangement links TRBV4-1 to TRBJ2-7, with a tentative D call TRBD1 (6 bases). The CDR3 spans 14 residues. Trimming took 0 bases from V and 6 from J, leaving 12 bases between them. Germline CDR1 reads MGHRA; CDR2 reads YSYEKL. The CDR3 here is CASSQDKGVREQYV. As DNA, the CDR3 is TGCGCCAGCAGCCAAGATAAGGGGGTCCGCGAGCAGTACGTC.

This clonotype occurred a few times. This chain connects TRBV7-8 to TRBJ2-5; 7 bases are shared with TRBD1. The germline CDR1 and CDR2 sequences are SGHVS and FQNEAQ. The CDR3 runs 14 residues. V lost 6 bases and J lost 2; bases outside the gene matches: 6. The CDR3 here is CASSLTGLQETQYF. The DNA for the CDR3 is TGTGCCAGCAGTCTGACAGGGTTGCAAGAGACCCAGTACTTC.

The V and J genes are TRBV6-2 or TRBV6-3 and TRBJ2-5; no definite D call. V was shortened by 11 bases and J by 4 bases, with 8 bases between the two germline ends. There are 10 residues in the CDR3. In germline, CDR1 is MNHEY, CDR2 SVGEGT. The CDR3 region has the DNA TGTGCCGGCATGGGAGAGACCCAGTACTTC. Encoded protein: CAGMGETQYF.

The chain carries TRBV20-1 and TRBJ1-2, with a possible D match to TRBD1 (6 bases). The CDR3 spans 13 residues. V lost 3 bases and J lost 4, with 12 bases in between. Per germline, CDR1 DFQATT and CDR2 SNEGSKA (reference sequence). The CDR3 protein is CSASGGRGYGYTF. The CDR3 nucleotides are TGCAGTGCTAGTGGGGGGCGCGGCTATGGCTACACCTTC.

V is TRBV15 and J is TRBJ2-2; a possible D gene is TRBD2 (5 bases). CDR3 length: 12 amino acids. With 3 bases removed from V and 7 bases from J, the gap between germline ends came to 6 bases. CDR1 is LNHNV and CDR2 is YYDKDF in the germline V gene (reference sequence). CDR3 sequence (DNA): TGTGCCACCAGCAGTCGGGGCGGGGAGCTGTTTTTT. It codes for CATSSRGGELFF.

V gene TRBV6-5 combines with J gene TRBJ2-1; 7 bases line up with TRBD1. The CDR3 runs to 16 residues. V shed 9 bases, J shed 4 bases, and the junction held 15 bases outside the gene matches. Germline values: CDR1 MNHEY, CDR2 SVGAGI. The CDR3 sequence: CASFPSTGQPYNEQFF. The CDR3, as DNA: TGTGCCAGTTTCCCCTCTACGGGACAGCCGTACAATGAGCAGTTCTTC.

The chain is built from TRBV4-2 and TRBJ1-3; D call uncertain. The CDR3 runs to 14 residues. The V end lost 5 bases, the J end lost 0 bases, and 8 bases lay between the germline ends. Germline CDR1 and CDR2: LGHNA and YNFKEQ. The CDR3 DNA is TGTGCCAGCAGCGCTAGGTACTCTGGAAACACCATATATTTT. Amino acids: CASSARYSGNTIYF.

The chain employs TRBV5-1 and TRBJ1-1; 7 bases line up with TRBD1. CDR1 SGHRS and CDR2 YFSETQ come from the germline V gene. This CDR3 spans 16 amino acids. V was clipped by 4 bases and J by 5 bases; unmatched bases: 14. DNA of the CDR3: TGCGCCAGCAGCCTGCTCCCCGGACAGGTGGGGACTGAAGCTTTCTTT. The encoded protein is CASSLLPGQVGTEAFF.

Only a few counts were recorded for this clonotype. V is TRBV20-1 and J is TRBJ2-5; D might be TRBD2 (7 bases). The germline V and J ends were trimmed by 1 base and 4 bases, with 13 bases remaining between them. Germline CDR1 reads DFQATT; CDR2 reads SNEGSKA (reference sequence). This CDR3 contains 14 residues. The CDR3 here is CSARGGGTGETQYF. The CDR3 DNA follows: TGCAGTGCTAGAGGGGGGGGCACAGGAGAGACCCAGTACTTC.

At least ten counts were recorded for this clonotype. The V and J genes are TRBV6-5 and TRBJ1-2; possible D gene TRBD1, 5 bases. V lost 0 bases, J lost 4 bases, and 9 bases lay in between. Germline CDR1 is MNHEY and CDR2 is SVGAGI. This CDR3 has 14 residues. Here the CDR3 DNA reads TGTGCCAGCAGTTACTCGGGGGATCCCTATGGCTACACCTTC. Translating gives CASSYSGDPYGYTF.

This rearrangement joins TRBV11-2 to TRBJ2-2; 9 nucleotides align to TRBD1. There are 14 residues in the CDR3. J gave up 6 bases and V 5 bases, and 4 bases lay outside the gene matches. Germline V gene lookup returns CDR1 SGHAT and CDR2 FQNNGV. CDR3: CASSHRQGAGELFF. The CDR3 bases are TGTGCCAGCAGCCACCGACAGGGGGCCGGGGAGCTGTTTTTT.

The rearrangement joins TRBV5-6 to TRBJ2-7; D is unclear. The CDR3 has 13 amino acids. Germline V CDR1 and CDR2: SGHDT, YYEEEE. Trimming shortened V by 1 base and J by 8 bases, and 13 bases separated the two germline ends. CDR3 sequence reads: CASSLLAGGKQYV. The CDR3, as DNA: TGTGCCAGCAGCTTGCTGGCAGGCGGTAAGCAGTACGTC.

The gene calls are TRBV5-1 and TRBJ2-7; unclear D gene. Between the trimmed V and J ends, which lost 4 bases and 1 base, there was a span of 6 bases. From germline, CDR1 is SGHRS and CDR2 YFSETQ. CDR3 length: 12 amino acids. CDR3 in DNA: TGCGCCAGCAGCCCATTTTCCTACGAGCAGTACGTC. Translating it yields CASSPFSYEQYV.

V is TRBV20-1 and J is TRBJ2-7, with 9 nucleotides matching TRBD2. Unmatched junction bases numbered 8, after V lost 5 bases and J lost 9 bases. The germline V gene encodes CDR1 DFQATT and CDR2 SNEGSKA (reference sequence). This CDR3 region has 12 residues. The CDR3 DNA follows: TGCAGTGCTGGCGGGGGGGGGCTCGGGCAGTACTTC. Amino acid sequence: CSAGGGGLGQYF.

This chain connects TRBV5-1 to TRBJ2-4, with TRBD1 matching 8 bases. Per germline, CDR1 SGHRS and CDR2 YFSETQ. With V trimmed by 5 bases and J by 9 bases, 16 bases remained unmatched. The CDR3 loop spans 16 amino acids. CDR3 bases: TGCGCCAGCAGAACAAACCCCGCAGGGGGCCGAGGCATTCAGTACTTC. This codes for CASRTNPAGGRGIQYF.

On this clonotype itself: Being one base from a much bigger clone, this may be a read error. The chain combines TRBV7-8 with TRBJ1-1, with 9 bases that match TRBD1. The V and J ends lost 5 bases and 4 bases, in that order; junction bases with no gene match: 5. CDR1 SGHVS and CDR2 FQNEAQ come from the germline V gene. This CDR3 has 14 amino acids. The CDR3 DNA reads TGTGCCAGCAGCCCGGGACAGGGTTTCACTGAAGCTTTCTTT. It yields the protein CASSPGQGFTEAFF.

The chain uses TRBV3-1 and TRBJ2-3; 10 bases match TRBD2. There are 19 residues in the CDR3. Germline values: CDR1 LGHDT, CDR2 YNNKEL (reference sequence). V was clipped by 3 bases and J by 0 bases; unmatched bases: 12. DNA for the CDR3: TGTGCCAGCAGCCATAGGCTAGCGGGGGCTAAGTCTAGCACAGATACGCAGTATTTT. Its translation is CASSHRLAGAKSSTDTQYF.

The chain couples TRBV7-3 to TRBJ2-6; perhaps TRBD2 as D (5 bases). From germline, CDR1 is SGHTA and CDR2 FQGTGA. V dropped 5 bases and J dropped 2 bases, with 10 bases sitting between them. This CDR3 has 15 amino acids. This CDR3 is CASSAGLTGANVLTF. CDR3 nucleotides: TGTGCCAGCAGCGCCGGACTGACTGGGGCCAACGTCCTGACTTTC.

The CDR3 bases are TGTGCCAGCAGTTACAACCTGGGTTCACCCCTCCACTTT. This translates into CASSYNLGSPLHF. This rearrangement joins TRBV6-5 to TRBJ1-6; D is unresolved. V lost 2 bases and J 9 bases, leaving 8 bases between the germline ends. CDR1 MNHEY and CDR2 SVGAGI come from the germline V gene. This CDR3 is built from 13 residues.

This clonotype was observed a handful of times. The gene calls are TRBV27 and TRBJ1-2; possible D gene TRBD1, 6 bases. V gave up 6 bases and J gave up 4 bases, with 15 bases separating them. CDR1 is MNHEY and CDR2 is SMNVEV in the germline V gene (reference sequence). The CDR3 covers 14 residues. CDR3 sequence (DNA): TGTGCCAGCAGCTACGCCGGGGGCGGCTATGGCTACACCTTC. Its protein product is CASSYAGGGYGYTF.

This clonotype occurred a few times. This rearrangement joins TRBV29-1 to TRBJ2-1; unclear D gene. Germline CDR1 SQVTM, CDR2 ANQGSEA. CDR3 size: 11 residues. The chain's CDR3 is CISESDNEQFF. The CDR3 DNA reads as TGCATTTCCGAGTCAGACAATGAGCAGTTCTTC.